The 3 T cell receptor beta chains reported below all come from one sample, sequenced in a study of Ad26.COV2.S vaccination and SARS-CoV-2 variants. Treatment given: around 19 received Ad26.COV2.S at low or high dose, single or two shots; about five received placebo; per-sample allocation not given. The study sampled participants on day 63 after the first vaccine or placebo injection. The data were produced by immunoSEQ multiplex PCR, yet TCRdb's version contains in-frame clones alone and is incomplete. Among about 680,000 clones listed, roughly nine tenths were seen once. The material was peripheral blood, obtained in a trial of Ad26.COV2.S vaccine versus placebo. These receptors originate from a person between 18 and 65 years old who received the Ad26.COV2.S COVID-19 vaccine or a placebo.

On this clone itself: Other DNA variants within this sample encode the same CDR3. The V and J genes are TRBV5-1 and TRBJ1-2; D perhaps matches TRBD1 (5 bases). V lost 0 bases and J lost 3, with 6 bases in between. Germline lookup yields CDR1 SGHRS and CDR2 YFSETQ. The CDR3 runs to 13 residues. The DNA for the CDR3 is TGCGCCAGCAGCTTGGGAGGGGACTATGGCTACACCTTC. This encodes CASSLGGDYGYTF.

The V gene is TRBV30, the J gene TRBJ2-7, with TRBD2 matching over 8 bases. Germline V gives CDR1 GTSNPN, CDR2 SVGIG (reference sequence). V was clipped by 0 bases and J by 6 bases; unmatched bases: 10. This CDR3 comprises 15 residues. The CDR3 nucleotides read TGTGCCTGGAGTGTAGGCAGCGGGAGTGGGGCCGAGCAGTACTTC. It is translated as CAWSVGSGSGAEQYF.

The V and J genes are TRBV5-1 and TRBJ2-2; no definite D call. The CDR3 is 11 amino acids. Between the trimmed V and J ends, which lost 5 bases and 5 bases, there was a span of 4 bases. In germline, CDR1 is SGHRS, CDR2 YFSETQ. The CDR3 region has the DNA TGCGCCAGCAGAGTAACCGGGGAGCTGTTTTTT. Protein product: CASRVTGELFF. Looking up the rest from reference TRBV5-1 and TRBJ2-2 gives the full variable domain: KAGVTQTPRYLIKTRGQQVTLSCSPISGHRSVSWYQQTPGQGLQFLFEYFSETQRNKGNFPGRFSGRQFSNSRSEMNVSTLELGDSALYLCASRVTGELFFGEGSRLTVL.